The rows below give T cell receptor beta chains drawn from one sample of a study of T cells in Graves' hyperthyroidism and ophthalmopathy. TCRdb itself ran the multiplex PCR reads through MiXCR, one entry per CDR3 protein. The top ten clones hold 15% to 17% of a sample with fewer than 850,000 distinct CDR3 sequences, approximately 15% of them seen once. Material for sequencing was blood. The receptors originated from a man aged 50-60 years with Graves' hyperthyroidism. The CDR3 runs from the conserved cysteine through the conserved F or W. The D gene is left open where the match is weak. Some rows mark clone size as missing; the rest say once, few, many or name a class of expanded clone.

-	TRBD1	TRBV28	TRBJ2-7	CASSLGQGAAEQYF	TGTGCCAGCAGTTTAGGTCAGGGGGCGGCCGAGCAGTACTTC
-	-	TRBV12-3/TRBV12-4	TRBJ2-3	CASSFFGREDTDTQYF	TGTGCCAGCAGTTTTTTCGGCAGGGAGGACACAGATACGCAGTATTTT
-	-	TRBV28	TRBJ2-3	CASSSTGGGFPDTQYF	TGTGCCAGCAGTTCGACAGGTGGGGGGTTTCCAGATACGCAGTATTTT
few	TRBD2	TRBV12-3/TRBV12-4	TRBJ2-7	CASKFGLADYEQYF	TGTGCCAGCAAGTTCGGACTAGCAGACTACGAGCAGTACTTC
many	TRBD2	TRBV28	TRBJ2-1	CASSLSGSGRSGQFF	TGTGCCAGCAGTTTATCAGGTAGCGGGAGGTCGGGGCAGTTCTTC
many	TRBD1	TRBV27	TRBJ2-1	CASSLIDRASYNEQFF	TGTGCCAGCAGTTTAATAGACAGGGCCTCCTACAATGAGCAGTTCTTC
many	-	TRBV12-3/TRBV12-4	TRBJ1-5	CASSFTARPGQPQHF	TGTGCCAGCAGTTTCACGGCCAGGCCTGGGCAGCCCCAGCATTTT
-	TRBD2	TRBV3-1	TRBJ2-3	CASSPGTSGRIDTQYF	TGTGCCAGCAGCCCCGGGACTAGCGGGAGAATCGATACGCAGTATTTT
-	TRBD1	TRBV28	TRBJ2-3	CASSLRQGTLGDTQYF	TGTGCCAGCAGTTTAAGACAGGGGACCCTTGGGGATACGCAGTATTTT
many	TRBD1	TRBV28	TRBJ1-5	CASSTWTGDNQPQHF	TGTGCCAGCAGCACCTGGACAGGGGACAATCAGCCCCAGCATTTT
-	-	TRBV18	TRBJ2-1	CASSPWGHEQFF	TGTGCCAGCTCACCGTGGGGACATGAGCAGTTCTTC
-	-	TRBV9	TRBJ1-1	CASSVDQANTEAFF	TGTGCCAGCAGCGTAGACCAGGCGAACACTGAAGCTTTCTTT
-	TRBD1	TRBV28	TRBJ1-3	CASSFGAGGFISGNTTYF	TGTGCCAGCAGTTTCGGGGCAGGGGGCTTTATCTCTGGAAACACCACATATTTT
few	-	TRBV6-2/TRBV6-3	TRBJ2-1	CASSYTPLLRGEQFF	TGTGCCAGCAGTTACACCCCTCTACTAAGAGGTGAGCAGTTCTTC
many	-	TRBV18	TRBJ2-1	CASSPQRSNYNEQFF	TGTGCCAGCTCCCCCCAGCGGTCGAATTACAATGAGCAGTTCTTC
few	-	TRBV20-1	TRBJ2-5	CSARSWGAPGSETQYF	TGCAGTGCTAGATCATGGGGTGCCCCAGGATCAGAGACCCAGTACTTC
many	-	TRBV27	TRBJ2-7	CASSLAPGAAYEQYF	TGTGCCAGCAGTTTAGCACCCGGGGCAGCCTACGAGCAGTACTTC
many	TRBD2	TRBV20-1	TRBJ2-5	CSAERPTGTSGRAVETQYF	TGCAGTGCCGAAAGACCGACCGGGACTAGCGGGAGGGCCGTGGAGACCCAGTACTTC
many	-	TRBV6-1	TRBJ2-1	CASSLRGDGNEQFF	TGTGCCAGCAGTTTAAGGGGCGATGGCAATGAGCAGTTCTTC
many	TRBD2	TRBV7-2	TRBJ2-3	CASSSSGTSGRDTQYF	TGTGCCAGCAGCTCCTCCGGGACTAGCGGGAGAGATACGCAGTATTTT
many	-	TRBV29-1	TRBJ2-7	CSALFYYEQYF	TGCAGCGCACTCTTCTACTACGAGCAGTACTTC
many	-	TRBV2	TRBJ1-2	CASSERSYGYTF	TGTGCCAGCAGTGAACGGTCCTATGGCTACACCTTC
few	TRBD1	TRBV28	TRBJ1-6	CASSLTGAYNSPLHF	TGTGCCAGCAGTTTGACAGGGGCATATAATTCACCCCTCCACTTT
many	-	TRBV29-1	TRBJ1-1	CSVEEGSQGTEAFF	TGCAGCGTTGAGGAAGGGTCTCAGGGAACTGAAGCTTTCTTT
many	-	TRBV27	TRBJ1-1	CASSPRPGATEAFF	TGTGCCAGCAGCCCCAGACCAGGGGCGACTGAAGCTTTCTTT
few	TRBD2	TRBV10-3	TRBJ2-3	CAISEYATSGHTSTDTQYF	TGTGCCATCAGTGAGTATGCGACTAGCGGACATACTAGCACAGATACGCAGTATTTT
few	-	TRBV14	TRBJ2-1	CASRKDSRNEQFF	TGTGCCAGCAGGAAAGATTCCAGGAATGAGCAGTTCTTC
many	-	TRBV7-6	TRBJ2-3	CASSGSGGTDTQYF	TGTGCCAGCAGCGGATCCGGTGGCACAGATACGCAGTATTTT
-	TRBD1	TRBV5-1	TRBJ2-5	CASSPGGAHQETQYF	TGCGCCAGCAGCCCAGGGGGCGCTCACCAAGAGACCCAGTACTTC
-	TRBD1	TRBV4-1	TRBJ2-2	CASSQGQGASLAGELFF	TGCGCCAGCAGCCAAGGACAGGGGGCGTCTCTGGCCGGGGAGCTGTTTTTT
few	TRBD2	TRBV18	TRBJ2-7	CASSSVAGVTQDEQYF	TGTGCCAGCTCATCGGTGGCGGGAGTAACCCAGGACGAGCAGTACTTC
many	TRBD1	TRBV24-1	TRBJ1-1	CATSGGQGINTEAFF	TGTGCCACCAGTGGGGGACAGGGGATCAACACTGAAGCTTTCTTT
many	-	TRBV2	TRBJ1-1	CASSEDRVAGTEAFF	TGTGCCAGCAGTGAGGATCGGGTCGCGGGCACTGAAGCTTTCTTT
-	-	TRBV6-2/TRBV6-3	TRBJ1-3	CASSRTPRQGPSSGNTIYF	TGTGCCAGCAGTCGCACCCCCAGGCAGGGGCCGAGCTCTGGAAACACCATATATTTT
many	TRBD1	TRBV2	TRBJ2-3	CAKTASGTDTDTQYF	TGTGCCAAAACAGCTTCTGGGACAGACACAGATACGCAGTATTTT
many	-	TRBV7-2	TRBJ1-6	CASSLVRQGHSPLHF	TGTGCCAGCAGCTTAGTTAGGCAGGGGCATTCACCCCTCCACTTT
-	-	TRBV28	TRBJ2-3	CAGKELGTDTQYF	TGTGCCGGCAAGGAGTTGGGCACAGATACGCAGTATTTT
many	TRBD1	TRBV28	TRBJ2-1	CASSSRTGVYSYNEQFF	TGTGCCAGCAGTTCACGGACAGGGGTTTACTCCTACAATGAGCAGTTCTTC
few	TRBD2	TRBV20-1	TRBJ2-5	CSARSSGQETQYF	TGCAGTGCTAGGTCTAGCGGGCAAGAGACCCAGTACTTC
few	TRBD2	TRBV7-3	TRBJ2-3	CASSSSGAGDGTDTQYF	TGTGCCAGCAGCTCCAGCGGGGCGGGAGACGGCACAGATACGCAGTATTTT
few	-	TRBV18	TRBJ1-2	CASSQLRDGYTF	TGTGCCAGCTCACAACTTAGGGATGGCTACACCTTC
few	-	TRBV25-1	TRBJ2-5	CASSAGQTKETQYF	TGTGCCAGCAGCGCGGGACAGACAAAAGAGACCCAGTACTTC
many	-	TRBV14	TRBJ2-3	CASSEGVYYTDTQYF	TGTGCCAGCAGCGAAGGGGTTTACTACACAGATACGCAGTATTTT
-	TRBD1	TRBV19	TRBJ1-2	CASSMDRGYGYTF	TGTGCCAGTAGTATGGACAGGGGCTATGGCTACACCTTC
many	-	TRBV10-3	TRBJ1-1	CAISESVDPKGAFF	TGTGCCATCAGTGAGTCGGTGGACCCTAAGGGGGCTTTCTTT
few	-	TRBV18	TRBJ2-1	CASSPWGEGNEQFF	TGTGCCAGCTCACCATGGGGGGAAGGCAATGAGCAGTTCTTC
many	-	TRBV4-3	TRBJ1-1	CASSQVQGFDTEAFF	TGCGCCAGCAGCCAAGTTCAGGGTTTCGACACTGAAGCTTTCTTT
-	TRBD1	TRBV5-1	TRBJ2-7	CASSLQTGSGHGQYF	TGCGCCAGCAGCCTACAGACAGGGAGCGGCCACGGGCAGTACTTC
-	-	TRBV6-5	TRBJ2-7	CASSYSGPGTSSYGQYF	TGTGCCAGCAGTTACTCCGGCCCGGGCACGAGCTCCTACGGGCAGTACTTC
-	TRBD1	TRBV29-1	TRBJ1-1	CSAGDRGETEAFF	TGCAGCGCCGGGGACAGGGGAGAAACTGAAGCTTTCTTT
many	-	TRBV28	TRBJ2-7	CASSLLGSNEQYF	TGTGCCAGCAGTTTACTGGGATCCAACGAGCAGTACTTC
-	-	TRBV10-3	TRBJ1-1	CAITFSGSTEAFF	TGTGCCATCACCTTCTCAGGGAGCACTGAAGCTTTCTTT
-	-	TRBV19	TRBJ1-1	CASSIYGFTEAFF	TGTGCCAGTAGTATATATGGATTCACTGAAGCTTTCTTT